This T cell receptor beta chain derives from a study of blood T cell repertoires in COVID-19. Whole-study context: COVID-19 samples collected from the United States, Italy and Spain covered acute and convalescent phases. The cDNA or gDNA used as material had been derived from T cells, B-cell-depleted T cells, or PBMCs.

Study processing details: Reference gene primer amplification gave estimated nucleated cell counts. The protocol was immunoSEQ multiplex PCR, while the TCRdb copy is restricted to in-frame clones and leaves out a portion. Clone size and V and J calls were adopted from that table, with D and trimming inferred from the DNA. This sample carries about 11,000 clones, roughly 89% of them seen once, and the ten largest clones take 9.5% to 13%. V was shortened by 0 bases and J by 2 bases, with 7 bases between the two germline ends. This CDR3 is built from 14 residues. The germline V gene has CDR1 MGHRA and CDR2 YSYEKL.

The J gene is TRBJ1-1, the V gene TRBV4-1; D is unclear. Sequenced input: peripheral blood. The sequence was obtained from a human donor in a cohort sampled during active COVID-19. The CDR3 here is CASSQDLGNTEAFF. DNA for the CDR3: TGCGCCAGCAGCCAAGATTTGGGCAACACTGAAGCTTTCTTT.